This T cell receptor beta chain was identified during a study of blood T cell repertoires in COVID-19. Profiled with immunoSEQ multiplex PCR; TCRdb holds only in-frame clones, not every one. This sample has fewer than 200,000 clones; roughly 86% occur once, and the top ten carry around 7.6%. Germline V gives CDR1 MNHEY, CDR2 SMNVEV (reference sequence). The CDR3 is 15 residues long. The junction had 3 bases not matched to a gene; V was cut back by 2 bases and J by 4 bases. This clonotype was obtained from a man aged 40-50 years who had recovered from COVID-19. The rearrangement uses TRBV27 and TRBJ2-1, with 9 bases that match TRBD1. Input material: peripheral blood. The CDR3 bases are TGTGCCAGCAGTTTACCGGGACAGGGATACAATGAGCAGTTCTTC. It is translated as CASSLPGQGYNEQFF.